Below are 19 T cell receptor beta chains sequenced from a single sample in a study of blood T cell repertoires in COVID-19. Method: immunoSEQ multiplex PCR; TCRdb's copy keeps in-frame clones and lacks some. The top ten clones hold 37% of a sample with 100,000 to 150,000 clones, over 60% of them seen once. The sequencing sample was made of peripheral blood. These receptors were taken from a man aged 35-49 years with active or convalescent COVID-19.

This clone was observed a few times. The V gene is TRBV6-6, the J gene TRBJ1-2; D is unclear. The V end was cut by 7 bases, the J end by 2 bases, with 11 bases between. CDR3 length equals 13 residues. The germline V gene encodes CDR1 MNHNY and CDR2 SVGAGI (reference sequence). The DNA for the CDR3 is TGTGCCAGCACCCAGCGGCCCAACTATGGCTACACCTTC. It encodes CASTQRPNYGYTF.

This chain connects TRBV4-1 to TRBJ1-3; unclear D gene. This CDR3 has 14 amino acids. Germline CDR1 is MGHRA and CDR2 is YSYEKL. Trimming stripped 3 bases from V and 3 bases from J, with 9 bases between. DNA of the CDR3: TGCGCCAGCAGCCAGGCCCTCAGTGGAAACACCATATATTTT. The encoded protein is CASSQALSGNTIYF.

The gene calls are TRBV28 and TRBJ2-4; 8 nucleotides line up with TRBD1. This CDR3 region has 19 residues. V lost 8 bases and J lost 0; bases outside the gene matches: 18. The germline CDR1 and CDR2 sequences are MDHEN and SYDVKM. The CDR3 reads CASARGDRRLILAKNIQYF. The CDR3 DNA sequence: TGTGCCAGCGCTAGGGGGGACAGGCGCCTTATTCTAGCCAAAAACATTCAGTACTTC.

CDR3 DNA sequence: TGTGCCAGCAGCTCAAGCGGGGGGGAGACCCAGTACTTC. Translating gives CASSSSGGETQYF. The V call is TRBV7-2, the J call TRBJ2-5; 9 nucleotides match TRBD2. J lost 5 bases, V lost 4 bases, and 2 bases had no gene match. Germline CDR1 reads SGHTA; CDR2 reads FQGNSA. This CDR3 comprises 13 residues.

The chain couples TRBV7-2 to TRBJ1-1, with D hard to call. The CDR3 has 13 residues. V lost 5 bases to trimming and J lost 6 bases, with 13 bases between them. Germline CDR1 is SGHTA and CDR2 is FQGNSA. The CDR3 loop reads CASSRGYSSEAFF. In DNA form, the CDR3 reads TGTGCCAGCAGCCGGGGTTATAGCTCTGAAGCTTTCTTT. The whole variable domain, filled in from reference TRBV7-2 and TRBJ1-1, reads GAGVSQSPSNKVTEKGKDVELRCDPISGHTALYWYRQSLGQGLEFLIYFQGNSAPDKSGLPSDRFSAERTGGSVSTLTIQRTQQEDSAVYLCASSRGYSSEAFFGQGTRLTVV.

The table lists this clone with a few counts. The chain recombines TRBV29-1 with TRBJ2-3, with 9 bases that match TRBD1. The CDR3 covers 15 residues. Germline assignment: CDR1 SQVTM and CDR2 ANQGSEA. V gave up 7 bases and J gave up 0 bases; unmatched junction bases: 8. The CDR3 loop is CSARRTGDSTDTQYF. In DNA form, the CDR3 reads TGCAGCGCCCGCCGGACAGGGGACAGCACAGATACGCAGTATTTT.

This clone was seen just once. CDR3 loop: CASSLISSGVGNEQFF. Written as DNA, the CDR3 is TGCGCCAGCAGCTTGATTTCGAGCGGAGTCGGGAATGAGCAGTTCTTC. J is TRBJ2-1 and V is TRBV5-1, with TRBD2 as a possible D gene (5 bases). CDR3 length equals 16 residues. CDR1 is SGHRS and CDR2 is YFSETQ in the germline V gene. V gave up 1 base and J gave up 7 bases, with 18 bases separating them.

The rearrangement uses TRBV19 and TRBJ2-1, with TRBD1 matching 9 bases. Losses at the gene ends were 4 bases for V and 7 bases for J; bases not matched to a gene: 2. The germline CDR1 and CDR2 sequences are LNHDA and SQIVND (reference sequence). The CDR3 loop spans 13 amino acids. As DNA, the CDR3 is TGTGCCAGTAGTAAAGGGACAGGGAATGAGCAGTTCTTC. Amino acids: CASSKGTGNEQFF.

The V gene is TRBV4-1, the J gene TRBJ1-2, with D possibly matching TRBD1 (6 bases). Germline values: CDR1 MGHRA, CDR2 YSYEKL. The V end lost 0 bases, the J end lost 2 bases, and 7 bases lay between the germline ends. The CDR3 loop spans 14 amino acids. The CDR3 DNA is TGCGCCAGCAGCCAAGATACAGGGAACTATGGCTACACCTTC. Amino acids: CASSQDTGNYGYTF.

The chain is built from TRBV2 and TRBJ2-3; 8 bases are a match to TRBD2. CDR3 length: 15 amino acids. CDR1 is SNHLY and CDR2 is FYNNEI in the germline V gene. The junction had 6 bases not matched to a gene; V was cut back by 4 bases and J by 3 bases. The CDR3 region is CASSGTAGVTDTQYF. The DNA of the CDR3 is TGTGCCAGCAGTGGTACAGCGGGAGTGACAGATACGCAGTATTTT.

This rearrangement joins TRBV27 to TRBJ2-7; possible D gene TRBD2, 5 bases. CDR3 length equals 17 residues. Germline loops: CDR1 MNHEY, CDR2 SMNVEV (reference sequence). Trimming pared 6 bases from V and 5 bases from J, leaving 26 bases between. CDR3 coding DNA: TGTGCCAGCAGCTTTGGAGGTTTCGGTGGGAAGACGGACGAGCAGTACTTC. This gives the protein CASSFGGFGGKTDEQYF.

The chain recombines TRBV7-9 with TRBJ1-5, with D maybe TRBD1 (6 bases). Trimming took 0 bases from V and 5 from J, leaving 11 bases between them. Germline values: CDR1 SEHNR, CDR2 FQNEAQ (reference sequence). The CDR3 runs 15 residues. The CDR3 loop is CASSLAPGGHQPQHF. For the CDR3, the DNA is TGTGCCAGCAGCTTAGCGCCGGGGGGCCATCAGCCCCAGCATTTT. The full variable domain, in which reference TRBV7-9 and TRBJ1-5 provide the parts outside the CDR3, is DTGVSQNPRHKITKRGQNVTFRCDPISEHNRLYWYRQTLGQGPEFLTYFQNEAQLEKSRLLSDRFSAERPKGSFSTLEIQRTEQGDSAMYLCASSLAPGGHQPQHFGDGTRLSIL.

The CDR3 bases are TGTGCCAGCAGCTTAGGACTTTACTACGAGCAGTACTTC. This translates into CASSLGLYYEQYF. The J gene is TRBJ2-7, the V gene TRBV7-9; D unclear. V lost 1 base and J 3 bases, leaving 7 bases between the germline ends. Germline assignment: CDR1 SEHNR and CDR2 FQNEAQ (reference sequence). The CDR3 is 13 amino acids.

The sample holds a few counts of this clone. V is TRBV4-1 and J is TRBJ2-1; TRBD2 agrees at 16 bases. The CDR3 is made up of 17 amino acids. Germline V gene data show CDR1 as MGHRA and CDR2 as YSYEKL. V lost 4 bases to trimming and J lost 7 bases; unmatched junction nucleotides: 7. The CDR3 DNA follows: TGCGCCAGCAGCCTACCGGGACTAGCGGGAGGGGTGAATGAGCAGTTCTTC. This gives the protein CASSLPGLAGGVNEQFF.

The V call is TRBV5-1, the J call TRBJ2-5; the match to TRBD2 covers 8 bases. Trimming took 3 bases from V and 3 from J; bases not matched to a gene: 13. CDR1 SGHRS and CDR2 YFSETQ come from the germline V gene. This CDR3 is 17 amino acids long. The DNA of the CDR3 is TGCGCCAGCAGCTCGGGAGGGACTAGTTGGGAAGAAGAGACCCAGTACTTC. It specifies CASSSGGTSWEEETQYF.

The chain has TRBV30 and TRBJ1-2; 8 bases align to TRBD1. This CDR3 is built from 15 residues. V trimming: 0 bases; J trimming: 6 bases; junction bases outside the gene matches: 9. Germline lookup yields CDR1 GTSNPN and CDR2 SVGIG (reference sequence). DNA of the CDR3: TGTGCCTGGAGTGTACGAGTGGCAGGGGGCGATGGCTACACCTTC. Translation: CAWSVRVAGGDGYTF.

V usage is TRBV9 and J usage is TRBJ1-1; D is perhaps TRBD1 (5 bases). CDR1 and CDR2 from the germline V gene are SGDLS and YYNGEE. CDR3 length: 12 residues. V shed 4 bases and J shed 10 bases, with 14 bases lying between them. The CDR3 here is CASSPWGGTAFF. CDR3 coding DNA: TGTGCCAGCAGCCCGTGGGGGGGGACAGCTTTCTTT.

This sequence joins TRBV10-3 and TRBJ1-1, with 8 bases fitting TRBD1. Germline CDR1 ENHRY, CDR2 SYGVKD. This CDR3 has 15 residues. Germline trimming cut 5 bases from V and 5 bases from J; bases unmatched to any gene: 10. This chain's CDR3 is CAISSVVQGGTEAFF. The CDR3 DNA follows: TGTGCCATCAGTTCGGTCGTACAGGGGGGGACTGAAGCTTTCTTT.

The chain links TRBV3-1 (or the pseudogene TRBV3-2) to TRBJ2-1; D is unresolved. The germline CDR1 and CDR2 sequences are LGHDT and YNNKEL (reference sequence). This CDR3 is built from 13 residues. V was cut by 0 bases and J by 5 bases, with 5 bases left in between. In DNA, the CDR3 is TGTGCCAGCAGCCAAGATGCTAACAATGAGCAGTTCTTC. Its translation: CASSQDANNEQFF.